The following is a T cell receptor (beta chain) sequence with its context. Its target is unknown. The junction departs from the called germline gene at one end, perhaps through a read error. This sample was included in a study of tumor and adjacent non-tumor tissue in lung cancer. In the study overall: Histology: about a dozen adenocarcinoma, 2 squamous cell carcinoma, 1 small cell lung cancer. Findings and limits, study-wide: Tumor tissue had significantly higher TCR diversity than normal lung. Tumor repertoires had a smaller top 100 clone share than normal lung. Patients with more diverse tumor TCRs had worse survival.

The CDR3 runs to 18 residues. Germline V gene lookup returns CDR1 SGHVS and CDR2 FQNEAQ. A modified ARM-PCR protocol with three rounds of nested PCR amplified TCRbeta. TCRdb called the multiplex PCR reads again in MiXCR, with one record for every CDR3 protein. The sample has about 93,000 distinct CDR3 sequences, about 67% seen once. No cell sorting was done before RNA was extracted from the tissue. The sequenced sample consisted of lung tumor tissue. This clonotype originated in a man aged 55 to 70 with non-small cell lung cancer. The genes are TRBV7-8 and TRBJ2-5; 7 bases agree with TRBD1. CDR3 in DNA: TGCGCCAGCAGCTTTGCTGGGGTTTCCGACAGGGACGCGGAGACCCAGTACTTC. This gives the protein CASSFAGVSDRDAETQYF.